The source of this T cell receptor (beta chain) is a study of identical twins. Whole-study results and caveats: Out-of-frame beta sequences exhibited a weaker degree of excess twin sharing. When twins shared out-of-frame alpha sequences, those sequences had excess low generation probability.

In regard to this clonotype: Its antigen remains unknown.

Germline V gene lookup returns CDR1 ENHRY and CDR2 SYGVKD. V dropped 2 bases and J dropped 9 bases, with 8 bases sitting between them. This CDR3 spans 12 amino acids. It was template switching that added a universal primer site, and there were unique molecular identifiers on the cDNA. TCRdb analysed the 5' RACE reads with MiXCR anew, one entry per CDR3 protein. Among a few hundred thousand distinct CDR3 sequences listed, about 11% were seen once. The sample consisted of memory T cells sorted from blood. The chain uses TRBV10-3 and TRBJ2-1; D not resolved. This TCR derives from a man between 45 and 60 years old in good health. The DNA of the CDR3 is TGTGCCATCAGTGAGACGAGGTGTGAGCAGTTCTTC. This gives the protein CAISETRCEQFF.